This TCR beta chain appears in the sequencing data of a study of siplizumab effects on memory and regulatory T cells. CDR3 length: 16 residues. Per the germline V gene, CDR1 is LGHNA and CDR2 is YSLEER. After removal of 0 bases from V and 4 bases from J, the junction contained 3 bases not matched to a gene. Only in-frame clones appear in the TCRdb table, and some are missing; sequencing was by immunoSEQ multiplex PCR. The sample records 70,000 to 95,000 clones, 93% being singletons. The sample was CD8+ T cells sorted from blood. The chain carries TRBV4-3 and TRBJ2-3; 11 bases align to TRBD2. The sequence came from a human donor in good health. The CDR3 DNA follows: TGCGCCAGCAGCCAAGAGGTAGCGGGAGGGCCAGATACGCAGTATTTT. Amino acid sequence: CASSQEVAGGPDTQYF.